Listed below are T cell receptor beta chains from one sample, sequenced in a study of shared clonotypes between healthy human individuals. Assay: immunoSEQ multiplex PCR; the TCRdb copy retains only in-frame clones and omits some. This table holds hundreds of thousands of clones, 96% found once. The specimen was naive CD8+ T cells sorted from blood. The origin of the receptors is a man aged 25-45 years in good health. The CDR3 runs from the conserved cysteine through the conserved F or W. Each record gives: V gene, clone size, D gene, J gene, CDR3 protein, CDR3 DNA. A D gene is named only where the DNA matches it firmly. Some rows mark clone size as missing; the rest say once, few, many or name a class of expanded clone.

TRBV5-1	.	.	TRBJ1-3	CASSGGAGNTIYF	TGCGCCAGCAGCGGGGGGGCTGGAAACACCATATATTTT
TRBV5-1	.	TRBD2	TRBJ2-3	CASSPRLAGGPADTQYF	TGCGCCAGCAGCCCCCGCCTAGCGGGAGGGCCCGCAGATACGCAGTATTTT
TRBV7-9	.	.	TRBJ1-5	CASSFNNGQPQHF	TGTGCCAGCAGCTTCAATAACGGGCAGCCCCAGCATTTT
TRBV6-6	.	.	TRBJ1-5	CASGQPQHF	TGTGCCAGTGGACAGCCCCAGCATTTT
TRBV2	.	TRBD1	TRBJ2-3	CASFFKGDSHTDTQYF	TGTGCCAGCTTTTTCAAAGGGGACAGCCACACAGATACGCAGTATTTT
TRBV5-1	once	.	TRBJ2-1	CASSASGHLNEQFF	TGCGCCAGCAGCGCCTCGGGACATCTCAATGAGCAGTTCTTC
TRBV15	.	.	TRBJ2-7	CATSSSTGNLDEQYF	TGTGCCACCAGCTCCAGTACGGGGAATTTAGACGAGCAGTACTTC
TRBV27	.	TRBD2	TRBJ2-5	CASSLNQLAGGYGTQYF	TGTGCCAGCAGTTTGAACCAACTAGCGGGAGGGTATGGGACCCAGTACTTC
TRBV5-4	.	.	TRBJ1-2	CASSLAEGDGYTF	TGTGCCAGCAGCTTGGCCGAGGGGGACGGCTACACCTTC
TRBV28	.	TRBD1	TRBJ1-1	CASSLLQGQTNTEAFF	TGTGCCAGCAGTTTACTTCAGGGACAGACAAACACTGAAGCTTTCTTT
TRBV5-6	.	.	TRBJ2-7	CASSFNGFSYEQYF	TGTGCCAGCAGCTTTAACGGCTTCTCCTACGAGCAGTACTTC
TRBV18	.	TRBD2	TRBJ2-1	CASSPTSGIYNEQFF	TGTGCCAGCTCACCAACTAGCGGGATCTACAATGAGCAGTTCTTC
TRBV28	.	TRBD2	TRBJ2-7	CASSRGRDTSYEQYF	TGTGCCAGCAGCCGCGGGAGGGACACTTCCTACGAGCAGTACTTC
TRBV28	.	TRBD1	TRBJ2-5	CASSLQAARGYQETQYF	TGTGCCAGCAGTTTACAAGCGGCCAGGGGGTACCAAGAGACCCAGTACTTC
TRBV5-5	.	TRBD2	TRBJ2-3	CASSLGTSGRTDTQYF	TGTGCCAGCAGCTTAGGGACTAGCGGGAGAACAGATACGCAGTATTTT
TRBV10-2	.	.	TRBJ2-7	CASTGDIFSTSYEQYF	TGCGCCAGCACGGGAGACATATTTTCAACCTCCTACGAGCAGTACTTC
TRBV6-1	once	.	TRBJ2-5	CASSEVEVGRETQYF	TGTGCCAGCAGTGAAGTTGAGGTTGGCAGGGAGACCCAGTACTTC
TRBV4-1	.	.	TRBJ2-7	CASSPGEGEQYF	TGCGCCAGCAGCCCGGGGGAAGGAGAGCAGTACTTC
TRBV19	.	TRBD1	TRBJ2-7	CASSIAPGGFEQYF	TGTGCCAGTAGTATAGCCCCAGGGGGTTTCGAGCAGTACTTC
TRBV14	.	.	TRBJ2-1	CASSQVPKGWGEQFF	TGTGCCAGCAGCCAAGTCCCGAAGGGTTGGGGTGAGCAGTTCTTC
TRBV19	.	.	TRBJ2-7	CASSWADVGPYEQYF	TGTGCCAGTAGCTGGGCGGATGTCGGACCCTACGAGCAGTACTTC
TRBV7-3	.	TRBD1	TRBJ2-5	CASSLGQGDEETQYF	TGTGCCAGCAGCCTCGGACAGGGAGATGAAGAGACCCAGTACTTC
TRBV9	.	TRBD1	TRBJ1-2	CASSVVAGGIYGYTF	TGTGCCAGCAGCGTAGTGGCAGGGGGCATCTATGGCTACACCTTC
TRBV11-2	.	TRBD2	TRBJ2-5	CASSPGTRRDQETQYF	TGTGCCAGCAGCCCCGGGACTAGAAGGGACCAAGAGACCCAGTACTTC
TRBV7-2	.	TRBD1	TRBJ1-2	CASSLDAAGGGYTF	TGTGCCAGCAGCTTAGATGCTGCAGGGGGTGGCTACACCTTC
TRBV6-1	.	TRBD1	TRBJ2-1	CASSETGAIYNEQFF	TGTGCCAGCAGTGAGACAGGGGCAATCTACAATGAGCAGTTCTTC
TRBV7-9	.	.	TRBJ1-4	CASSPLDGKLFF	TGTGCCAGCAGCCCCCTCGACGGGAAACTGTTTTTT
TRBV27	.	TRBD2	TRBJ2-1	CASSLTTSGISVEQFF	TGTGCCAGCAGTCTCACGACTAGCGGGATTAGTGTTGAGCAGTTCTTC
TRBV4-3	.	TRBD2	TRBJ2-7	CASSQDRLAGGGYEQYF	TGCGCCAGCAGCCAAGATCGACTAGCGGGAGGGGGATACGAGCAGTACTTC
TRBV6-6	.	TRBD1	TRBJ2-3	CASRETTGVADTQYF	TGTGCCAGCAGGGAAACGACAGGGGTGGCAGATACGCAGTATTTT
TRBV18	.	TRBD2	TRBJ2-1	CASSPVLAGGSFEQFF	TGTGCCAGCTCACCGGTTCTAGCGGGAGGGTCCTTTGAGCAGTTCTTC
TRBV19	.	TRBD2	TRBJ2-3	CASSIGWPGGRVVEDTQYF	TGTGCCAGTAGTATAGGATGGCCGGGAGGGAGAGTGGTGGAAGATACGCAGTATTTT
TRBV11-2	.	TRBD2	TRBJ2-7	CASSSSGAVYEQYF	TGTGCCAGCAGCAGTAGCGGGGCCGTGTACGAGCAGTACTTC
TRBV7-9	.	.	TRBJ2-5	CASSLVGQETQYF	TGTGCCAGCAGCTTAGTTGGCCAAGAGACCCAGTACTTC
TRBV7-9	.	TRBD2	TRBJ2-7	CASSLVLTSASKGSYEQYF	TGTGCCAGCAGCTTAGTATTAACTAGCGCATCAAAAGGGTCCTACGAGCAGTACTTC
TRBV2	.	TRBD2	TRBJ2-1	CASIQTPGSGSGNEQFF	TGTGCCAGCATTCAAACCCCCGGTAGCGGGAGTGGAAATGAGCAGTTCTTC
TRBV6-1	.	.	TRBJ2-1	CASSEGEEPPHNEQFF	TGTGCCAGCAGTGAAGGCGAGGAACCGCCCCACAATGAGCAGTTCTTC
TRBV6-5	.	TRBD1	TRBJ1-1	CASSYLTGGITEAFF	TGTGCCAGCAGTTATCTGACAGGGGGGATTACTGAAGCTTTCTTT
TRBV7-9	.	.	TRBJ2-2	CASSKPGTNTGELFF	TGTGCCAGCAGCAAACCCGGCACGAACACCGGGGAGCTGTTTTTT
TRBV7-9	.	.	TRBJ2-7	CASSFSEVGYEQYF	TGTGCCAGCAGCTTTTCCGAGGTTGGCTACGAGCAGTACTTC
TRBV30	.	.	TRBJ2-7	CAWSVGTGLDEQYF	TGTGCCTGGAGTGTGGGGACGGGGTTGGACGAGCAGTACTTC
TRBV28	.	TRBD2	TRBJ2-1	CASSPGLVPYNEQFF	TGTGCCAGCAGTCCAGGACTAGTTCCCTACAATGAGCAGTTCTTC
TRBV2	.	.	TRBJ1-2	CAGLREGYGYTF	TGTGCAGGACTAAGGGAAGGCTATGGCTACACCTTC
TRBV7-2	.	TRBD1	TRBJ2-1	CASSLEGTAYNEQFF	TGTGCCAGCAGCTTAGAAGGGACAGCATACAATGAGCAGTTCTTC
TRBV7-9	.	TRBD1	TRBJ1-5	CASSQGQQYQPQHF	TGTGCCAGCAGCCAGGGACAGCAATATCAGCCCCAGCATTTT
TRBV12-2	.	.	TRBJ2-1	CASRLGWDEQFF	TGTGCAAGTCGCTTAGGGTGGGATGAGCAGTTCTTC
TRBV9	once	TRBD2	TRBJ2-3	CASSEWGGRGTDTQYF	TGTGCCAGCAGCGAATGGGGGGGACGCGGCACAGATACGCAGTATTTT
TRBV7-8	.	.	TRBJ1-1	CASLGGTEAFF	TGTGCCAGTCTAGGTGGTACTGAAGCTTTCTTT
TRBV27	.	.	TRBJ1-1	CASSPGGNTEAFF	TGTGCCAGCAGCCCGGGAGGGAACACTGAAGCTTTCTTT
TRBV6-5	.	.	TRBJ2-1	CASSPSDYLRHEQFF	TGTGCCAGCAGTCCCTCGGACTACTTACGCCATGAGCAGTTCTTC
TRBV2	.	TRBD2	TRBJ2-7	CASSEPSGSYEQYF	TGTGCCAGCAGTGAGCCTAGCGGGAGCTACGAGCAGTACTTC